The text below deals with one TCR beta chain. This clonotype registers as medium-sized (0.01 to 0.1%) within its sample. Its recognized antigen is unknown. No base quality information exists; no much larger clone differs at one position. The label giving this sample's time point can be read as: sample taken at primary tumor resection. Whole RNA extracted from tumor and nontumor lung tissue, or from cryopreserved PBMC samples, was used for TCR sequencing without cell sorting. Donors were some 67 patients with early-stage, untreated non-small cell lung cancer from the lung TRACERx cohort. Only patients for whom sufficient RNA was available from at least two tumor regions were selected for TCR sequencing. Before being selected, tumor and adjacent nontumor lung specimens were reviewed by a lung pathologist. This sample is drawn from a study of spatial heterogeneity in lung cancer (dated by TCRdb to between 2018 and 2021). Notes on the research overall: More beta-chain than alpha-chain transcripts were consistently detected, likely reflecting higher beta-chain transcript abundance. In the raw uncorrected reads, each unique combination of TCR and UMI appeared more than ten times on average. In non-small cell lung cancer, the study quantitatively compared TCR alpha and beta repertoires across several tumor regions, matched nontumor lung, and blood. The study linked features of the TCR repertoire to counts of nonsynonymous mutations, which were determined by whole-exome sequencing of tumor tissue. At surgery, around 200 tumor regions, fewer than 85 matched nontumor lung samples and more than 55 PBMC samples were TCR-sequenced for both alpha and beta chains.

According to the germline V gene (reference sequence), CDR1 reads SGHKS and CDR2 reads YYEKEE. V gives up 0 bases and J gives up 4 bases, and the segment between their germline ends measures 2 bases. The CDR3 has 11 amino acids, counting the end cysteine and phenylalanine. Just CDR3 DNA is preserved here, 33 bases in frame from base 1. Overall study results and their limits: Confirming at a functional level the hypothesis that regional TCRs recognize regional mutations was considered to require additional single-cell paired TCR alpha and beta sequencing.

Library construction relied on 5' RACE. TCRdb records NextSeq 500 as the sequencer. To allow correction of PCR and sequencing errors, the TCR library protocol tagged every TCR cDNA molecule with a unique molecular identifier. Under the source paper's analysis protocol: TCR identification, UMI-based error correction and CDR3 extraction were performed with Decombinator tools. Expanded TCRs were defined as those above a frequency of 2 per 1,000, corresponding to the top 1% of the tumor frequency distribution. Renyi diversity was calculated using the R vegan package after each repertoire was subsampled 100 times to 5,000 TCRs. CDR3 similarity networks were built from amino acid triplet string-kernel similarity, with CDR3s being connected when pairwise similarity was above 0.82. TCRdb redid the processing of the public reads, applying fastp at Q25 and MiXCR, and retained in-frame beta chains. Every distinct CDR3 protein forms one entry, paired with its most common genes and DNA. The V and J calls here are based on TCRdb, not the publication. The sample records 2,000 to 2,500 distinct CDR3 sequences, about an eighth of which are singletons. The leading ten clones occupy approximately 20% of the sample.

Sequences were derived from normal lung tissue next to the tumor, sampled at surgery. This TCR was recovered from a male donor with early-stage non-small cell lung cancer. The V and J genes are TRBV5-5 and TRBJ2-7; the D gene identity is not certain. The nucleotide sequence reads as follows: TGTGCCAGCAGCTTGGGGTACGAGCAGTACTTC. Its coded protein is CASSLGYEQYF.